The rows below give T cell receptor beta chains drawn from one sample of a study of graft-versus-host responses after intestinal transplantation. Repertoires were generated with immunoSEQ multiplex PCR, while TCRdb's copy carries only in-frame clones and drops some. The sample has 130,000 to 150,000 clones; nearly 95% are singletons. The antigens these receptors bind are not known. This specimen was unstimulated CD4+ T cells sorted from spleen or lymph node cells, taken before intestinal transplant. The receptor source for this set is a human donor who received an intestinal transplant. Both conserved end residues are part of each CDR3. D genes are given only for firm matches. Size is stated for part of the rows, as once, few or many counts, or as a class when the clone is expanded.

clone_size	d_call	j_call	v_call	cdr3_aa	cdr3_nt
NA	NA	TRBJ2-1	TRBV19	CASSILPSTSNEQFF	TGTGCCAGTAGTATATTGCCCTCAACAAGCAATGAGCAGTTCTTC
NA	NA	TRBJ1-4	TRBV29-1	CSVEDRGGTNEKLFF	TGCAGCGTTGAAGATCGGGGAGGAACAAATGAAAAACTGTTTTTT
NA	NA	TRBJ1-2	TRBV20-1	CSDPRAPGGTF	TGCAGTGACCCCCGGGCCCCTGGTGGCACCTTC
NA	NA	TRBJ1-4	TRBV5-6	CASRTQGRGEKLFF	TGTGCCAGCAGGACTCAGGGGAGGGGAGAAAAACTGTTTTTT
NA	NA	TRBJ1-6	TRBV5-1	CASRLRDSPLHF	TGCGCCAGCCGACTCCGGGATTCACCCCTCCACTTT
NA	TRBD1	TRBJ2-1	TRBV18	CASSPPGQGSYNEQFF	TGTGCCAGCTCACCCCCGGGACAGGGTTCCTACAATGAGCAGTTCTTC
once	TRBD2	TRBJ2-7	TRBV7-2	CASSKRLAGGVEYF	TGTGCCAGCAGCAAAAGGCTAGCGGGAGGGGTAGAGTACTTC
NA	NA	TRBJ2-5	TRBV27	CASKRDTQETQYF	TGTGCCAGCAAGCGGGACACCCAAGAGACCCAGTACTTC
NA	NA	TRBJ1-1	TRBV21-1	CASSRERPNTEAFF	TGTGCCAGCAGCAGGGAGAGGCCGAACACTGAAGCTTTCTTT
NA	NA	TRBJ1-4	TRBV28	CASSNSGAEKLFF	TGTGCCAGCAGTAACTCGGGGGCGGAAAAACTGTTTTTT
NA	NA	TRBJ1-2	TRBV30	CAWSRNGGGYGYTF	TGTGCCTGGAGTAGGAACGGGGGCGGCTATGGCTACACCTTC
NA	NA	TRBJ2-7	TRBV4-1	CASSLGRGKGDYEQYF	TGCGCCAGCAGCCTGGGACGGGGAAAAGGGGACTACGAGCAGTACTTC
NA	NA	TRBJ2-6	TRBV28	CASSPFTGIGPSGANVLTF	TGTGCCAGCAGTCCTTTCACAGGGATCGGCCCATCTGGGGCCAACGTCCTGACTTTC
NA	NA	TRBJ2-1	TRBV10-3	CADGQYSYNEQFF	TGTGCCGACGGACAGTACTCCTACAATGAGCAGTTCTTC
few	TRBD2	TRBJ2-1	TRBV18	CASSQRPGLAGVISYNEQFF	TGTGCCAGCTCACAGCGCCCGGGACTAGCGGGAGTTATCTCCTACAATGAGCAGTTCTTC
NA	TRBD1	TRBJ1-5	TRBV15	CATSRDTGGPIDSNQPQHF	TGTGCCACCAGCAGAGACACAGGGGGTCCTATCGATAGCAATCAGCCCCAGCATTTT
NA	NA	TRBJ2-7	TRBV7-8	CASSLAQGRYEQYF	TGTGCCAGCAGCTTAGCTCAGGGGCGCTACGAGCAGTACTTC
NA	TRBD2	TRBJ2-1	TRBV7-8	CASSLSGRIPKYNEQFF	TGTGCCAGCAGCCTCAGCGGGAGGATCCCGAAATACAATGAGCAGTTCTTC
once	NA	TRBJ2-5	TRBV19	CASSPGFGHQETQYF	TGTGCCAGTAGTCCGGGATTCGGGCACCAAGAGACCCAGTACTTC
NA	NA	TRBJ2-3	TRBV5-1	CASSFNVGAGDTQYF	TGCGCCAGCAGCTTTAACGTAGGGGCTGGAGATACGCAGTATTTT
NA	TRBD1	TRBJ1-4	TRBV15	CATSDTQGGDEKLFF	TGTGCCACCAGCGATACGCAGGGGGGTGATGAAAAACTGTTTTTT
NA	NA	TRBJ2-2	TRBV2	CASSEFRDTGELFF	TGTGCCAGCAGTGAATTCAGGGACACCGGGGAGCTGTTTTTT
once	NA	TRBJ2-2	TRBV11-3	CASSFGAGLTTGELFF	TGTGCCAGCAGCTTCGGAGCAGGGTTAACCACCGGGGAGCTGTTTTTT
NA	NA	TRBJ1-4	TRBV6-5	CASSYSGLRDEKLFF	TGTGCCAGCAGTTACTCAGGGTTGAGGGATGAAAAACTGTTTTTT
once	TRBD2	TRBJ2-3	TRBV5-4	CASSLQLAVSTDTQYF	TGTGCCAGCAGCTTACAACTAGCGGTTAGCACAGATACGCAGTATTTT
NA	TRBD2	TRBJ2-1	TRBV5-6	CASSPLLAGVNEQFF	TGTGCCAGCAGCCCACTACTAGCGGGAGTCAATGAGCAGTTCTTC
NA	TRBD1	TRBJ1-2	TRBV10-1	CASSEAPGGYGYTF	TGCGCCAGCAGTGAAGCCCCAGGGGGCTATGGCTACACCTTC
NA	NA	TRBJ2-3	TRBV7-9	CASSEQGVTDGSTDTQYF	TGTGCCAGCAGCGAGCAGGGAGTTACAGATGGGAGCACAGATACGCAGTATTTT
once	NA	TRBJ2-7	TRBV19	CASSISGINLGEQYF	TGTGCCAGTAGTATCTCCGGGATTAACCTTGGCGAGCAGTACTTC
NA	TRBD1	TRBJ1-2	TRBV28	CASSFGTGVYGYTF	TGTGCCAGCAGTTTTGGGACAGGGGTCTATGGCTACACCTTC
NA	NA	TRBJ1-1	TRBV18	CASSPGVNTEAFF	TGTGCCAGCTCACCCGGAGTGAACACTGAAGCTTTCTTT
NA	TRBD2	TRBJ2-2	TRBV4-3	CASSQGTSGRLAGELFF	TGCGCCAGCAGCCAAGGGACTAGCGGGAGACTGGCCGGGGAGCTGTTTTTT
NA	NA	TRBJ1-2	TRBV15	CATSAGGGWGYGYTF	TGTGCCACCAGCGCCGGTGGGGGGTGGGGATATGGCTACACCTTC
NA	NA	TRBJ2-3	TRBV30	CAWTGWEGTDTQYF	TGTGCCTGGACCGGGTGGGAGGGCACAGATACGCAGTATTTT
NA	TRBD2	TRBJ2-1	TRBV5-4	CASSLAGLVSYNEQFF	TGTGCCAGCAGCTTGGCTGGACTAGTTTCCTACAATGAGCAGTTCTTC
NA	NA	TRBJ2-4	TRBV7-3	CASSRVAGNIQYF	TGTGCCAGCAGCCGGGTAGCTGGAAACATTCAGTACTTC
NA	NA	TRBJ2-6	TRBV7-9	CASSSWTPFSGANVLTF	TGTGCCAGCAGCTCTTGGACGCCTTTTTCTGGGGCCAACGTCCTGACTTTC
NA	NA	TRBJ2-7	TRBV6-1	CASRVSGARYEQYF	TGTGCCAGCAGAGTATCAGGGGCTCGCTACGAGCAGTACTTC
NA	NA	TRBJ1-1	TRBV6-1	CDNWWTEAFF	TGTGATAATTGGTGGACTGAAGCTTTCTTT
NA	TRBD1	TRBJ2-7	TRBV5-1	CASSYPTDRGSPYEQYF	TGCGCCAGCAGCTACCCGACGGACAGGGGCAGCCCCTACGAGCAGTACTTC
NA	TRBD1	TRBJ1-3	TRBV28	CASSFWTGIGGNTIYF	TGTGCCAGCAGTTTTTGGACAGGGATTGGTGGAAACACCATATATTTT
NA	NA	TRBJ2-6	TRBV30	CAWNGMRAGANVLTF	TGTGCCTGGAACGGTATGAGGGCTGGGGCCAACGTCCTGACTTTC
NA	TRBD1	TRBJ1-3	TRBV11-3	CASSVLSGGTIYF	TGTGCCAGCAGCGTGTTATCAGGGGGCACCATATATTTT
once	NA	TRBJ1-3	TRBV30	CAWSVGGSGNTIYF	TGTGCCTGGAGTGTAGGCGGATCTGGAAACACCATATATTTT
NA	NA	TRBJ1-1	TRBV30	CAWSRGQAEAFF	TGTGCCTGGAGTCGCGGTCAGGCTGAAGCTTTCTTT
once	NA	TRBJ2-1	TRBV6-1	CASTDYNEQFF	TGTGCCAGCACCGATTACAATGAGCAGTTCTTC
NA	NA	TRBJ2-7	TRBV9	CASSVDLSYEQYF	TGTGCCAGCAGCGTAGATCTGTCCTACGAGCAGTACTTC
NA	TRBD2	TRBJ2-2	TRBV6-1	CASTLSGANTGELFF	TGTGCCAGCACCCTTAGCGGGGCGAACACCGGGGAGCTGTTTTTT
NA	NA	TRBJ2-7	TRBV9	CASRGPWGELYEQYF	TGTGCCAGCAGAGGCCCCTGGGGAGAGCTTTACGAGCAGTACTTC
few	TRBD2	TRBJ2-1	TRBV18	CASSPLAGGQYNEQFF	TGTGCCAGCTCTCCTCTAGCGGGAGGGCAGTACAATGAGCAGTTCTTC
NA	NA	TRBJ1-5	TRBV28	CASSLLGSNQPQHF	TGTGCCAGCAGTTTACTGGGGAGCAATCAGCCCCAGCATTTT
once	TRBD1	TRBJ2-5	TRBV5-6	CASSFFQGAGTQYF	TGTGCCAGCAGCTTCTTTCAGGGGGCAGGGACCCAGTACTTC
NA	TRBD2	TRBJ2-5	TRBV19	CASSIRTSGGVVGETQYF	TGTGCCAGTAGTATTCGGACTAGCGGCGGGGTGGTGGGAGAGACCCAGTACTTC